These 23 T cell receptor beta chains came from one sample sequenced in a study of shared clonotypes between healthy human individuals. TCRdb's table, derived via immunoSEQ multiplex PCR, lists solely in-frame clones and lacks some. The table has about 1.5 million clones, about 96% seen once. What was sequenced was naive CD4+ T cells sorted from blood. Subset specified: CD45RA+ positively selected. The receptors here all came from a man aged 30-40 years in good health.

A note on this clone: Other DNA sequences in this sample translate to the same CDR3. V gene TRBV19 combines with J gene TRBJ1-5, with D hard to call. Trimming removed 1 base from V and 3 bases from J, with 7 bases in between. Germline V lookup: CDR1 LNHDA, CDR2 SQIVND (reference sequence). The CDR3 runs to 14 residues. The CDR3 nucleotides read TGTGCCAGTAGTATAGGTACAGACAATCAGCCCCAGCATTTT. Protein: CASSIGTDNQPQHF.

The V and J genes are TRBV9 and TRBJ2-7, with 8 bases identical to TRBD2. The germline gives CDR1 SGDLS, CDR2 YYNGEE. The CDR3 is 16 residues long. Losses at the gene ends were 3 bases for V and 2 bases for J; bases not matched to a gene: 10. The CDR3 DNA follows: TGTGCCAGCAGCGCCGTCCCGGGAGGGCCCCCCTACGAGCAGTACTTC. Its translation: CASSAVPGGPPYEQYF.

For the CDR3, the DNA is TGTGCCAGCAGCTCACGGTGGGGGGGAGATACGCAGTATTTT. It codes for CASSSRWGGDTQYF. The chain combines TRBV7-2 with TRBJ2-3, with TRBD2 identical over 7 bases. The CDR3 runs to 14 residues. Looked up from germline, CDR1 is SGHTA and CDR2 is FQGNSA. Losses at the gene ends were 4 bases for V and 5 bases for J; bases not matched to a gene: 6. The full variable domain, with the rest looked up from reference TRBV7-2 and TRBJ2-3, is GAGVSQSPSNKVTEKGKDVELRCDPISGHTALYWYRQSLGQGLEFLIYFQGNSAPDKSGLPSDRFSAERTGGSVSTLTIQRTQQEDSAVYLCASSSRWGGDTQYFGPGTRLTVL.

CDR3 sequence (DNA): TGCGCCAGCAGCTTCACTAGCGGGATTTGGGACTCCTACGAGCAGTACTTC. Translating it yields CASSFTSGIWDSYEQYF. The V gene is TRBV5-1, the J gene TRBJ2-7; 10 bases fit TRBD2. This CDR3 is built from 17 residues. The ends lost 2 bases at V and 0 bases at J; junction bases unmatched: 8. Germline V gene data show CDR1 as SGHRS and CDR2 as YFSETQ.

This chain connects TRBV5-1 to TRBJ1-1; D gene uncertain. The CDR3 runs 14 residues. CDR1 and CDR2 from the germline V gene are SGHRS and YFSETQ. V was shortened by 4 bases and J by 1 base, with 11 bases between the two germline ends. CDR3 in amino acids: CASSQARGNTEAFF. In nucleotides, the CDR3 is TGCGCCAGCAGCCAGGCAAGAGGGAACACTGAAGCTTTCTTT.

V usage is TRBV27 and J usage is TRBJ1-5, with D possibly matching TRBD1 (5 bases). The CDR3 runs to 15 residues. V lost 2 bases, J lost 2 bases, and 10 bases lay in between. CDR1 MNHEY and CDR2 SMNVEV come from the germline V gene (reference sequence). The CDR3 reads CASSLRGVGNQPQHF. Here the CDR3 DNA reads TGTGCCAGCAGTTTACGGGGGGTGGGCAATCAGCCCCAGCATTTT.

The chain recombines TRBV4-3 with TRBJ1-3; no clear D. This CDR3 is 14 amino acids long. CDR1 and CDR2 (germline): LGHNA, YSLEER. V was clipped by 1 base and J by 4 bases, with 8 bases between them. The CDR3 DNA follows: TGCGCCAGCAGCCAAGGAGGTTTCGGAAACACCATATATTTT. Residues: CASSQGGFGNTIYF.

The J gene is TRBJ2-2, the V gene TRBV7-9; the D call may be TRBD1 or TRBD2 (5 bases each). CDR3 size: 15 residues. V lost 6 bases and J 4 bases, leaving 15 bases between the germline ends. Germline V CDR1 and CDR2: SEHNR, FQNEAQ (reference sequence). The CDR3 spells CASSQGTGGTGELFF. As DNA, the CDR3 is TGTGCCAGCAGTCAAGGCACAGGAGGCACCGGGGAGCTGTTTTTT. The full variable domain, with the rest looked up from reference TRBV7-9 and TRBJ2-2, is DTGVSQNPRHKITKRGQNVTFRCDPISEHNRLYWYRQTLGQGPEFLTYFQNEAQLEKSRLLSDRFSAERPKGSFSTLEIQRTEQGDSAMYLCASSQGTGGTGELFFGEGSRLTVL.

The chain combines TRBV10-3 with TRBJ2-5, with 8 bases identical to TRBD2. Germline trimming cut 10 bases from V and 4 bases from J; bases unmatched to any gene: 8. This CDR3 has 13 residues. Per the germline V gene, CDR1 is ENHRY and CDR2 is SYGVKD. In DNA form, the CDR3 reads TGTGCCACGGGGCGGACTAGCCCAGAGACCCAGTACTTC. Protein product: CATGRTSPETQYF.

The V and J genes are TRBV5-8 and TRBJ2-3; unclear D gene. In germline, CDR1 is SGHTS, CDR2 YDEGEE. Trimming removed 8 bases from V and 5 bases from J, with 27 bases in between. This CDR3 comprises 17 residues. The CDR3 loop is CASTLPISPPFVDTQYF. CDR3 coding DNA: TGTGCCAGTACTCTACCCATTTCCCCTCCGTTCGTAGATACGCAGTATTTT.

V and J are TRBV30 and TRBJ1-2, with no clear D. The germline V and J ends were trimmed by 2 bases and 4 bases, with 8 bases remaining between them. This CDR3 has 12 amino acids. Germline V gives CDR1 GTSNPN, CDR2 SVGIG (reference sequence). CDR3 in DNA: TGTGCCTGGAGTCCCAGAACCTATGGCTACACCTTC. It yields the protein CAWSPRTYGYTF.

CDR3 bases: TGCGCCAGCAGCCGGGGACTGGGGGATACGCAGTATTTT. Its protein is CASSRGLGDTQYF. The chain uses TRBV5-1 and TRBJ2-3, with a tentative D call TRBD2 (6 bases). The CDR3 covers 13 residues. Trimming shortened V by 4 bases and J by 6 bases, and 12 bases separated the two germline ends. Germline assignment: CDR1 SGHRS and CDR2 YFSETQ.

The chain is built from TRBV7-6 and TRBJ1-5; no clear D gene. With 2 bases removed from V and 5 bases from J, the gap between germline ends came to 7 bases. In germline, CDR1 is SGHVS, CDR2 FNYEAQ. The CDR3 length is 13 residues. The CDR3 DNA reads as TGTGCCAGCAGCTTAACGGCAGATCAGCCCCAGCATTTT. Amino acids: CASSLTADQPQHF.

This chain uses TRBV15 with TRBJ2-3; D not resolved. With 6 bases removed from V and 2 bases from J, the gap between germline ends came to 3 bases. The CDR3 loop spans 11 amino acids. From germline, CDR1 is LNHNV and CDR2 YYDKDF (reference sequence). The CDR3 DNA reads as TGTGCCACCAGGATCACAGATACGCAGTATTTT. This translates into CATRITDTQYF.

V and J are TRBV5-1 and TRBJ2-1; D is unclear. Germline loops: CDR1 SGHRS, CDR2 YFSETQ. This CDR3 spans 14 amino acids. Trimming pared 0 bases from V and 8 bases from J, leaving 12 bases between. CDR3 residues: CASSLGHWGDEQFF. The CDR3 bases are TGCGCCAGCAGCTTGGGGCACTGGGGTGATGAGCAGTTCTTC.

The chain is built from TRBV15 and TRBJ1-4; no clear D. Per germline, CDR1 LNHNV and CDR2 YYDKDF (reference sequence). Trimming took off 1 base at V and 5 bases at J, with 5 bases between the two ends. The CDR3 loop spans 13 amino acids. Here the CDR3 reads CATSRGENEKLFF. DNA for the CDR3: TGTGCCACCAGCAGAGGAGAGAATGAAAAACTGTTTTTT.

This chain uses TRBV29-1 with TRBJ2-3; TRBD1 matches 7 bases. Trimming cost V 4 bases and J 1 base; bases outside gene matches: 11. Germline loops: CDR1 SQVTM, CDR2 ANQGSEA. The CDR3 loop spans 16 amino acids. Here the CDR3 reads CSVVGVQGDRTDTQYF. In nucleotides, the CDR3 is TGCAGCGTTGTAGGAGTTCAGGGGGACCGCACAGATACGCAGTATTTT.

This rearrangement joins TRBV18 to TRBJ2-1; 8 bases align to TRBD2. Losses at the gene ends were 2 bases for V and 5 bases for J; bases not matched to a gene: 2. CDR3 length: 14 amino acids. Germline V gene lookup returns CDR1 KGHSH and CDR2 LQKENI. The CDR3: CASSPELADNEQFF. The CDR3 DNA reads as TGTGCCAGCTCACCAGAACTAGCGGACAATGAGCAGTTCTTC.

The genes are TRBV5-1 and TRBJ2-1; tentative D call: TRBD1 (6 bases). V shed 2 bases and J shed 4 bases, with 19 bases lying between them. CDR1 and CDR2 from the germline V gene are SGHRS and YFSETQ. This CDR3 is built from 17 residues. The DNA of the CDR3 is TGCGCCAGCAGCTTTGGGGTACAGGGCCCCGCTTACAATGAGCAGTTCTTC. Residues: CASSFGVQGPAYNEQFF.

The chain links TRBV19 to TRBJ2-1; 7 nucleotides agree with TRBD2. The CDR3 covers 12 residues. J lost 6 bases, V lost 5 bases, and 1 base had no gene match. The germline gives CDR1 LNHDA, CDR2 SQIVND (reference sequence). The CDR3 DNA sequence: TGTGCCAGTAGTCCTAGCGGCAATGAGCAGTTCTTC. It is translated as CASSPSGNEQFF. Based on the CDR3 plus reference TRBV19 and TRBJ2-1, the full variable domain is DGGITQSPKYLFRKEGQNVTLSCEQNLNHDAMYWYRQDPGQGLRLIYYSQIVNDFQKGDIAEGYSVSREKKESFPLTVTSAQKNPTAFYLCASSPSGNEQFFGPGTRLTVL.

The genes are TRBV2 and TRBJ1-5, with D perhaps TRBD1 (5 bases). The germline gives CDR1 SNHLY, CDR2 FYNNEI. This CDR3 is 16 amino acids long. V was trimmed by 3 bases and J by 6 bases, leaving 18 bases between them. The CDR3 spells CASSDIGRVVVQPQHF. CDR3 nucleotide sequence: TGTGCCAGCAGTGATATCGGCAGGGTGGTGGTTCAGCCCCAGCATTTT.

This clone was seen just once. V is TRBV2 and J is TRBJ2-7, with 7 bases aligning to TRBD2. The CDR3 totals 15 residues. V trimming: 2 bases; J trimming: 6 bases; junction bases outside the gene matches: 10. CDR1 and CDR2 from the germline V gene are SNHLY and FYNNEI. The CDR3 loop is CASSERRREGGEQYF. The CDR3 region has the DNA TGTGCCAGCAGTGAAAGGAGAAGGGAGGGAGGCGAGCAGTACTTC.

The chain couples TRBV7-6 to TRBJ2-1, with D perhaps matching TRBD2 (6 bases). The CDR3 runs to 15 residues. Trimming left V 0 bases short and J 6 bases short, with 12 bases between. The V gene's germline CDR1 is SGHVS and CDR2 FNYEAQ. The CDR3 loop reads CASSLAGGPSNEQFF. CDR3 DNA: TGTGCCAGCAGCTTAGCGGGGGGACCGAGCAATGAGCAGTTCTTC.